The present TCR beta chain was sequenced within a study of T cells after yellow fever vaccination. For the study at large: Fractions with few cells were prepared using SMART-Seq v4 Ultra Low Input.

Broader study findings: Abundant bulk-derived clonotypes could contaminate FACS-sorted repertoires. Post-booster samples contained most primary-vaccination clones (more than 95% CD4, almost 90% CD8).

A universal primer site and UMIs were added as TCR cDNA was made by 5'RACE template switching. TCRdb redid the calling of the 5' RACE reads with MiXCR, one entry per CDR3 protein. The sample consists of more than 95,000 distinct CDR3 sequences, about 7.8% of them appearing once. V shed 7 bases and J shed 5 bases, with 16 bases lying between them. CDR3 length equals 14 residues. Germline CDR1 is LGHDT and CDR2 is YNNKEL (reference sequence). This clonotype was seen many times. No antigen is known for it. V usage is TRBV3-1 and J usage is TRBJ2-3; D gene ambiguous. This TCR came from a man aged 18 to 29 who received the YFV17D yellow fever vaccine. This material consisted of CD4+ T cells sorted from PBMCs, taken about 41 days after the first yellow fever vaccination. The DNA for the CDR3 is TGTGCCAGCAACGCAAGAGACGGAAAAGATACGCAGTATTTT. It specifies CASNARDGKDTQYF.